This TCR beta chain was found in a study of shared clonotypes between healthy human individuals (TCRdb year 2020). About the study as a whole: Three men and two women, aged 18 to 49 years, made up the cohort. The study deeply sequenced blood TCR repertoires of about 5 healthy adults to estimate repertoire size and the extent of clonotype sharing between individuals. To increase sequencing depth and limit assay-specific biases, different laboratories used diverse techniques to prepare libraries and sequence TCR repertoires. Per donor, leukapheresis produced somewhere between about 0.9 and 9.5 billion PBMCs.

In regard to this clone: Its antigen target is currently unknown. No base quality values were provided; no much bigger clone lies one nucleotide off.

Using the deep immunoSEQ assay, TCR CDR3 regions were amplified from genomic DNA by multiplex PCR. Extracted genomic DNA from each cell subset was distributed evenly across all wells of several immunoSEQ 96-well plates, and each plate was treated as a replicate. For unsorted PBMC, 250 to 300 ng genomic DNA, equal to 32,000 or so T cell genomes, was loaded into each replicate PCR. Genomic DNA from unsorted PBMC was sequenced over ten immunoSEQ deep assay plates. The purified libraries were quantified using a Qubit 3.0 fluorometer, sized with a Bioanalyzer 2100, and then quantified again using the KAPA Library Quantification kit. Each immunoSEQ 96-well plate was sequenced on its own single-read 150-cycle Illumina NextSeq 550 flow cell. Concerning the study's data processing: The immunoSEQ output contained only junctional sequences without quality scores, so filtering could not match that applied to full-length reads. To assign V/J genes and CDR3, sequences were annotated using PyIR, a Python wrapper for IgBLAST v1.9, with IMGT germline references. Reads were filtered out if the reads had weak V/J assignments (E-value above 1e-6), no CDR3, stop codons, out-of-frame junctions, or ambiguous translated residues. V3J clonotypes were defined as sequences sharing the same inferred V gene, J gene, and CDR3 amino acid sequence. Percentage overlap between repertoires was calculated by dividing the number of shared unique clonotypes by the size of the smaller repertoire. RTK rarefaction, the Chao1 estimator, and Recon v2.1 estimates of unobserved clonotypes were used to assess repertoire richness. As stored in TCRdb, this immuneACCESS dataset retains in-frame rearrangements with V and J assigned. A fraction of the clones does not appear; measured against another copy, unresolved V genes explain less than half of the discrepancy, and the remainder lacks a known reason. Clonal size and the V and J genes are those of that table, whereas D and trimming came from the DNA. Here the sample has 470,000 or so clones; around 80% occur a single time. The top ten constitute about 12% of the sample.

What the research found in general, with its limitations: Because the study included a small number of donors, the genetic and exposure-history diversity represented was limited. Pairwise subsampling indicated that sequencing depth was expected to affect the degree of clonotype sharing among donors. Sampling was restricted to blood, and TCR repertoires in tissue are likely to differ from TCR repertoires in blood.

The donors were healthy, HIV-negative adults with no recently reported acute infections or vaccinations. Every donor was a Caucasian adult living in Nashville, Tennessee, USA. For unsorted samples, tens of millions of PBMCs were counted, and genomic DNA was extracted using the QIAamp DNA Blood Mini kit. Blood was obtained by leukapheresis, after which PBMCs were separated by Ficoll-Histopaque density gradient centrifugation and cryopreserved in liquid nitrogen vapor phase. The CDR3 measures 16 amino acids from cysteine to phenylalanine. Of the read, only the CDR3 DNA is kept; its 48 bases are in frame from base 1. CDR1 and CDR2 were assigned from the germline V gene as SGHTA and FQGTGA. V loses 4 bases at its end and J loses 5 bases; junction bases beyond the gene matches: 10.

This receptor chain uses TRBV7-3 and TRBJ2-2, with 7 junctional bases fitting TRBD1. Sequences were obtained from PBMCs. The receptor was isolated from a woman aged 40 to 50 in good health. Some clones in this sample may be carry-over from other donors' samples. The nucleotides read TGTGCCAGCAGCTCTCGACAGGGAGCGAGTACCGGGGAGCTGTTTTTT. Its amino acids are CASSSRQGASTGELFF.